These T cell receptor beta chains were read from a single sample in a study of T cells in Graves' hyperthyroidism and ophthalmopathy. TCRdb used MiXCR to reprocess the multiplex PCR reads, holding one entry per CDR3 protein. In the table there are 370,000 or so distinct CDR3 sequences, about a sixth of which are singletons. Source material: blood. The receptors here all came from a woman between 18 and 30 years old with Graves' hyperthyroidism that later progressed to Graves' ophthalmopathy. Both conserved end residues are part of each CDR3. A D gene is named only where the DNA matches it firmly. Expanded clones are given a class, and other clones once, few, many or no size at all.

TRBJ1-1,TRBV30,11,-,-,CAWSVTAEAFF,TGTGCCTGGAGTGTGACAGCCGAAGCTTTCTTT
TRBJ2-7,TRBV30,13,-,many,CAWPEGVTYEQYF,TGTGCCTGGCCGGAAGGGGTTACCTACGAGCAGTACTTC
TRBJ2-3,TRBV5-1,15,-,many,CASSLIRTATDTQYF,TGCGCCAGCAGCCTGATACGAACGGCGACAGATACGCAGTATTTT
TRBJ2-7,TRBV27,11,TRBD2,-,CASTGGGEQYF,TGTGCCAGCACGGGGGGAGGCGAGCAGTACTTC
TRBJ2-1,TRBV9,15,TRBD1,-,CASSVRGQGSNEQFF,TGTGCCAGCAGCGTGAGGGGACAGGGATCCAATGAGCAGTTCTTC
TRBJ2-3,TRBV19,15,TRBD2,-,CASSTGTSAADTQYF,TGTGCCAGTAGTACCGGGACTAGCGCCGCAGATACGCAGTATTTT
TRBJ2-7,TRBV20-1,17,TRBD2,few,CSAQRTSGSFSTYEQYF,TGCAGTGCTCAGAGGACTAGCGGGAGTTTCAGCACTTACGAGCAGTACTTC
TRBJ2-6,TRBV5-1,22,TRBD2,-,CASSLITGEGTSGSSGANVLTF,TGCGCCAGCAGCTTGATAACAGGGGAGGGGACTAGCGGGTCCTCTGGGGCCAACGTCCTGACTTTC
TRBJ2-3,TRBV18,17,TRBD1,few,CASSPAPRDREPDTQYF,TGTGCCAGCTCACCTGCTCCCCGGGACAGGGAACCAGATACGCAGTATTTT
TRBJ2-7,TRBV7-9,14,-,many,CASSLGGDSHEQYF,TGTGCCAGCAGCTTAGGAGGTGATTCCCACGAGCAGTACTTC
TRBJ2-7,TRBV12-5,15,-,few,CASGLVLGPSGEQYF,TGTGCTAGTGGTTTGGTACTAGGCCCCTCGGGCGAGCAGTACTTC
TRBJ2-5,TRBV29-1,14,TRBD2,-,CSVVLAGGQETQYF,TGCAGCGTTGTACTAGCGGGAGGACAAGAGACCCAGTACTTC
TRBJ2-5,TRBV3-1,17,TRBD2,many,CASSQDRASGRGETQYF,TGTGCCAGCAGCCAAGATCGGGCTAGCGGGAGAGGCGAGACCCAGTACTTC
TRBJ2-2,TRBV20-1,17,TRBD1,-,CGARSRQGFLFSGELFF,TGCGGTGCTCGCAGCCGACAGGGGTTCCTATTCTCCGGGGAGCTGTTTTTT